A single sample is the source of the 28 T cell receptor beta chains below, sequenced in a study of blood T cell repertoires in COVID-19. The assay was immunoSEQ multiplex PCR, and TCRdb's table has in-frame clones only and misses some. The data show hundreds of thousands of clones, approximately 88% seen once. What was sequenced was peripheral blood. Source of these receptors: a woman between 25 and 40 years old with COVID-19, enrolled during active disease.

The chain employs TRBV6-4 and TRBJ2-7; 7 bases map to TRBD1. Germline-derived CDR1 and CDR2 are MRHNA and SNTAGT. V lost 6 bases, J lost 3 bases, and 11 bases stayed unmatched. CDR3 length: 15 residues. The CDR3 loop is CASRPGQIKNYEQYF. For the CDR3, the DNA is TGTGCCAGCAGACCGGGACAGATAAAAAACTACGAGCAGTACTTC.

This clone has a single count. The chain joins TRBV3-1 (or the pseudogene TRBV3-2) to TRBJ2-1, with 11 bases identical to TRBD2. Trimming cost V 1 base and J 10 bases; bases outside gene matches: 18. CDR3 length: 19 residues. Germline-derived CDR1 and CDR2 are LGHDT and YNNKEL (reference sequence). CDR3 amino acids: CASSQGALKTSGVKGEQFF. DNA of the CDR3: TGTGCCAGCAGCCAAGGGGCCCTTAAGACTAGCGGGGTGAAAGGGGAGCAGTTCTTC.

V gene TRBV18 combines with J gene TRBJ1-5; 7 bases match TRBD1. The V gene's germline CDR1 is KGHSH and CDR2 LQKENI. V was clipped by 3 bases and J by 3 bases; unmatched bases: 11. The CDR3 is made up of 17 amino acids. In DNA, the CDR3 is TGTGCCAGCTCACCGGTGATGACAGGGCCCTACAATCAGCCCCAGCATTTT. The encoded protein is CASSPVMTGPYNQPQHF.

The genes are TRBV5-1 and TRBJ2-5; 15 bases are a match to TRBD2. This CDR3 region has 17 residues. Looked up from germline, CDR1 is SGHRS and CDR2 is YFSETQ. V was clipped by 4 bases and J by 3 bases; unmatched bases: 7. The chain's CDR3 is CASSLGLAGGLEETQYF. CDR3 bases: TGCGCCAGCAGCCTTGGACTAGCGGGGGGGTTGGAAGAGACCCAGTACTTC.

The rearrangement joins TRBV6-2 or TRBV6-3 to TRBJ2-3; 7 nucleotides align to TRBD2. CDR1 MNHEY and CDR2 SVGEGT come from the germline V gene. The CDR3 has 16 amino acids. V lost 4 bases to trimming and J lost 3 bases; unmatched junction nucleotides: 10. The CDR3 spells CASSLGLAGRTDTQYF. In DNA, the CDR3 is TGTGCCAGCAGTTTGGGCTTAGCGGGTAGGACAGATACGCAGTATTTT.

As for this clone: This sample includes further DNA sequences coding for the same CDR3. The rearrangement joins TRBV4-3 to TRBJ1-2; 7 positions agree with TRBD1. Germline assignment: CDR1 LGHNA and CDR2 YSLEER. V dropped 1 base and J dropped 3; count of bases not matched to a gene: 5. The CDR3 spans 15 residues. The CDR3: CASSQALQGDYGYTF. The DNA for the CDR3 is TGCGCCAGCAGCCAAGCACTTCAGGGGGACTATGGCTACACCTTC.

This clone was observed a few times. The V gene is TRBV7-2, the J gene TRBJ2-5; a possible D gene is TRBD1 (5 bases). The ends were cut back, 4 bases at V and 3 bases at J, with 9 bases in the middle. This CDR3 comprises 13 residues. CDR1 and CDR2 from the germline V gene are SGHTA and FQGNSA. CDR3 DNA: TGTGCCAGCAGCTCAGGGCGGAAAGAGACCCAGTACTTC. Protein product: CASSSGRKETQYF.

The chain recombines TRBV5-4 with TRBJ2-7; 7 bases are a match to TRBD2. The junction had 7 bases not matched to a gene; V was cut back by 2 bases and J by 2 bases. This CDR3 contains 15 residues. The germline V gene encodes CDR1 SGHNT and CDR2 YYREEE (reference sequence). The CDR3: CASSLGGGVTYEQYF. CDR3 coding DNA: TGTGCCAGCAGCTTAGGCGGGGGTGTCACCTACGAGCAGTACTTC.

The V gene is TRBV4-1, the J gene TRBJ2-2; D possibly corresponds to TRBD2 (6 bases). V was shortened by 3 bases and J by 13 bases, with 27 bases between the two germline ends. CDR3 length: 17 residues. CDR1 is MGHRA and CDR2 is YSYEKL in the germline V gene. The CDR3 is CASSHGLFGGTMGWLFF. Written as DNA, the CDR3 is TGCGCCAGCAGCCATGGACTTTTTGGGGGGACCATGGGTTGGCTGTTTTTT.

The chain links TRBV18 to TRBJ1-2; 9 nucleotides align to TRBD1. V lost 6 bases, J lost 6 bases, and 8 bases stayed unmatched. Looked up from germline, CDR1 is KGHSH and CDR2 is LQKENI. The CDR3 extends over 14 amino acids. CDR3 in DNA: TGTGCCAGCTCCCCAGGGAGGACAGGGGATGGCTACACCTTC. It translates to CASSPGRTGDGYTF.

The chain employs TRBV2 and TRBJ1-6; 7 positions agree with TRBD1. With 4 bases clipped from V and 6 bases from J, the junction kept 0 bases outside the gene matches. The V gene's germline CDR1 is SNHLY and CDR2 FYNNEI. There are 13 residues in the CDR3. The CDR3 nucleotides read TGTGCCAGCAGTGGGGACAGTAATTCACCCCTCCACTTT. This gives the protein CASSGDSNSPLHF.

The chain uses TRBV7-6 and TRBJ2-3, with TRBD2 as a possible D gene (7 bases). This CDR3 region has 15 residues. Germline CDR1 SGHVS, CDR2 FNYEAQ. Trimming cost V 9 bases and J 2 bases, with 18 bases left between them. CDR3: CASTEGGATTDTQYF. The CDR3 DNA reads TGTGCCAGTACGGAAGGGGGGGCTACCACAGATACGCAGTATTTT.

V and J are TRBV30 and TRBJ2-1; TRBD2 aligns across 16 bases. CDR1 GTSNPN and CDR2 SVGIG come from the germline V gene (reference sequence). The CDR3 extends over 15 amino acids. Trimming removed 3 bases from V and 9 bases from J; junction bases left unmatched: 5. Here the CDR3 reads CAWRGLAGGPLEQFF. The CDR3 coding sequence is TGTGCCTGGAGGGGACTAGCGGGAGGGCCTCTTGAGCAGTTCTTC.

The rearrangement links TRBV19 to TRBJ2-7; a weak D match, TRBD2 (6 bases). Germline values: CDR1 LNHDA, CDR2 SQIVND (reference sequence). Trimming removed 6 bases at V and 6 bases at J, with 15 bases between. The CDR3 extends over 13 amino acids. CDR3 sequence (DNA): TGTGCCAGTAGCCCAGCCGTCGGGAGCGAGCAGTACGTC. Translated, it gives CASSPAVGSEQYV.

The V call is TRBV6-6, the J call TRBJ2-1, with D unresolved. V was trimmed by 0 bases and J by 10 bases, leaving 7 bases between them. Germline CDR1 MNHNY, CDR2 SVGAGI (reference sequence). This CDR3 has 12 residues. Here the CDR3 reads CASSYSKLEQFF. CDR3 nucleotides: TGTGCCAGCAGTTACTCGAAACTGGAGCAGTTCTTC.

This chain uses TRBV11-3 with TRBJ2-7, with 8 bases aligning to TRBD2. Germline assignment: CDR1 SGHNT and CDR2 YENEEA. There are 14 residues in the CDR3. Losses at the gene ends were 5 bases for V and 4 bases for J; bases not matched to a gene: 7. Written as DNA, the CDR3 is TGTGCCAGCAGCCCCACTGCGGGGGGATACGAGCAGTACTTC. This translates into CASSPTAGGYEQYF.

The chain couples TRBV5-6 to TRBJ1-1; D remains unclear. Between the trimmed V and J ends, which lost 4 bases and 3 bases, there was a span of 13 bases. Looked up from germline, CDR1 is SGHDT and CDR2 is YYEEEE. This CDR3 region has 14 residues. As DNA, the CDR3 is TGTGCCAGCAGCGGAGCTTCGGGGTACACTGAAGCTTTCTTT. It specifies CASSGASGYTEAFF.

The genes are TRBV27 and TRBJ2-1, with 13 positions matching TRBD2. Germline V gene lookup returns CDR1 MNHEY and CDR2 SMNVEV (reference sequence). CDR3 size: 18 residues. J gave up 0 bases and V 5 bases, and 7 bases lay outside the gene matches. The CDR3 loop reads CASSPGTSGMSSYNEQFF. DNA for the CDR3: TGTGCCAGCAGTCCCGGGACTAGCGGGATGAGCTCCTACAATGAGCAGTTCTTC.

This sequence joins TRBV19 and TRBJ2-2; 13 nucleotides agree with TRBD2. The CDR3 has 17 residues. Germline assignment: CDR1 LNHDA and CDR2 SQIVND (reference sequence). Trimming at V came to 3 bases and at J to 7 bases, leaving 8 bases not matched to a gene. CDR3 in DNA: TGTGCCAGTAGTATCACTAGCGGGGGGGCGTTTGTCGGGGAGCTGTTTTTT. Protein sequence: CASSITSGGAFVGELFF. The whole variable domain, remainder taken from reference TRBV19 and TRBJ2-2, is DGGITQSPKYLFRKEGQNVTLSCEQNLNHDAMYWYRQDPGQGLRLIYYSQIVNDFQKGDIAEGYSVSREKKESFPLTVTSAQKNPTAFYLCASSITSGGAFVGELFFGEGSRLTVL.

The chain carries TRBV11-3 and TRBJ2-2; 8 bases are shared with TRBD1. Germline assignment: CDR1 SGHNT and CDR2 YENEEA. V lost 6 bases, J lost 4 bases, and 4 bases stayed unmatched. CDR3 size: 14 residues. The CDR3 loop is CASSRGQVTGELFF. CDR3 nucleotides: TGTGCCAGCAGTCGGGGACAGGTCACCGGGGAGCTGTTTTTT.

The CDR3, as DNA: TGTGCCTGGAACCATTGGGAGGGGAATGAGCAGTTCTTC. Amino acids: CAWNHWEGNEQFF. The chain carries TRBV30 and TRBJ2-1; 7 bases fit TRBD2. From germline, CDR1 is GTSNPN and CDR2 SVGIG (reference sequence). The CDR3 has 13 amino acids. After removal of 4 bases from V and 7 bases from J, the junction contained 7 bases not matched to a gene.

CDR3: CASSPAAGGRETQYF. The CDR3 bases are TGTGCCAGCTCACCAGCGGCAGGGGGCCGGGAGACCCAGTACTTC. V gene TRBV18 combines with J gene TRBJ2-5, with 8 positions matching TRBD1. V shed 2 bases and J 5 bases; nucleotides not matched to a gene: 7. This CDR3 region has 15 residues. From germline, CDR1 is KGHSH and CDR2 LQKENI.

The chain joins TRBV6-2 or TRBV6-3 to TRBJ1-1; the D gene is possibly TRBD1 (5 bases). V dropped 4 bases and J dropped 1 base, with 16 bases sitting between them. CDR3 length: 16 amino acids. Per the germline V gene, CDR1 is MNHEY and CDR2 is SVGEGT. The DNA of the CDR3 is TGTGCCAGCAGTTTCTCGCCGGGGGACCCGAACACTGAAGCTTTCTTT. It yields the protein CASSFSPGDPNTEAFF.

This chain links TRBV7-2 with TRBJ1-6; D unclear. V lost 0 bases and J lost 10, with 13 bases in between. The germline V gene has CDR1 SGHTA and CDR2 FQGNSA. This CDR3 is built from 15 residues. The CDR3 DNA reads as TGTGCCAGCAGCTTAGCAGCAGTCGGAGGATCACCCCTCCACTTT. Translated: CASSLAAVGGSPLHF. The variable domain in full, with the rest retrieved from reference TRBV7-2 and TRBJ1-6, is GAGVSQSPSNKVTEKGKDVELRCDPISGHTALYWYRQSLGQGLEFLIYFQGNSAPDKSGLPSDRFSAERTGGSVSTLTIQRTQQEDSAVYLCASSLAAVGGSPLHFGNGTRLTVT.

This clone has a handful of counts. V is TRBV18 and J is TRBJ1-1; D might be TRBD1 (6 bases). This CDR3 region has 13 residues. V was clipped by 0 bases and J by 6 bases, with 8 bases between them. Germline CDR1 reads KGHSH; CDR2 reads LQKENI. CDR3 sequence reads: CASSPPAGAEAFF. The CDR3 coding sequence is TGTGCCAGCTCACCACCGGCAGGGGCTGAAGCTTTCTTT.

DNA of the CDR3: TGTGCCAGCAGTTTATGGGGGGCGGGAGTAAGCCCAGATACGCAGTATTTT. Translation: CASSLWGAGVSPDTQYF. This rearrangement joins TRBV5-4 to TRBJ2-3, with D possibly matching TRBD2 (7 bases). Germline CDR1 SGHNT, CDR2 YYREEE (reference sequence). V lost 5 bases to trimming and J lost 4 bases, with 23 bases between them. The CDR3 is made up of 17 amino acids.

The V and J genes are TRBV5-1 and TRBJ2-3; 11 nucleotides match TRBD2. The ends lost 5 bases at V and 4 bases at J; junction bases unmatched: 0. There are 13 residues in the CDR3. CDR1 is SGHRS and CDR2 is YFSETQ in the germline V gene. CDR3 sequence: CASSSGGADTQYF. CDR3 coding DNA: TGCGCCAGCAGTAGCGGGGGGGCAGATACGCAGTATTTT.

This rearrangement joins TRBV6-5 to TRBJ1-3; TRBD1 is a possible D gene (6 bases). The germline V and J ends were trimmed by 10 bases and 4 bases, with 11 bases remaining between them. The germline CDR1 and CDR2 sequences are MNHEY and SVGAGI. This CDR3 contains 12 residues. The CDR3 DNA reads TGTGCCACTCAGGGGTCCGGAAACACCATATATTTT. It encodes CATQGSGNTIYF.